Listed here are 29 T cell receptor beta chains from one sample, sequenced in a study of beta chain features in type 1 diabetes. Whole-study findings and limits: There was a moderate but significant shortening of TCRB CDR3s in all four CD4+ subsets of Type 1 diabetes patients.

Antigens of these TCRs are unknown. Every bit of the isolated RNA underwent reverse transcription, so sequencing read expressed TCRB transcripts. The assay was immunoSEQ multiplex PCR, and TCRdb's table has in-frame clones only and misses some. Counted here are nearly 700,000 clones, around an eighth occurring once; the ten biggest clones make up approximately 0.022%. Sequences were obtained from naive CD4+ T cells from blood. All receptors derive from a man aged 18-30 years with type 1 diabetes.

CDR3 amino acids: CASSGAEGNTIYF. Here the CDR3 DNA reads TGTGCCAGCAGCGGGGCAGAGGGAAACACCATATATTTT. This chain connects TRBV11-2 to TRBJ1-3; possibly TRBD1 for D (5 bases). V lost 5 bases to trimming and J lost 4 bases, with 9 bases between them. The CDR3 contains 13 residues. Germline V gives CDR1 SGHAT, CDR2 FQNNGV. The entire variable domain, with the rest obtained from reference TRBV11-2 and TRBJ1-3, is as follows: EAGVAQSPRYKIIEKRQSVAFWCNPISGHATLYWYQQILGQGPKLLIQFQNNGVVDDSQLPKDRFSAERLKGVDSTLKIQPAKLEDSAVYLCASSGAEGNTIYFGEGSWLTVV.

The V and J genes are TRBV28 and TRBJ1-2; D possibly corresponds to TRBD1 (5 bases). Trimming left V 7 bases short and J 0 bases short, with 12 bases between. CDR3 length: 14 amino acids. Germline CDR1 and CDR2: MDHEN and SYDVKM. Here the CDR3 DNA reads TGTGCCAGCACCCTTGGGGCAGCTAACTATGGCTACACCTTC. This encodes CASTLGAANYGYTF.

The genes are TRBV28 and TRBJ2-1, with 10 bases identical to TRBD1. The CDR3 is made up of 15 amino acids. V gave up 7 bases and J gave up 3 bases; unmatched junction bases: 6. Looked up from germline, CDR1 is MDHEN and CDR2 is SYDVKM. CDR3 sequence reads: CASTETGGFYNEQFF. The CDR3 nucleotides are TGTGCCAGCACCGAGACAGGGGGCTTCTACAATGAGCAGTTCTTC. The full variable domain, with the rest looked up from reference TRBV28 and TRBJ2-1, is DVKVTQSSRYLVKRTGEKVFLECVQDMDHENMFWYRQDPGLGLRLIYFSYDVKMKEKGDIPEGYSVSREKKERFSLILESASTNQTSMYLCASTETGGFYNEQFFGPGTRLTVL.

This clone was counted a few times. Other DNA sequences from this sample encode an identical CDR3 as well. The gene calls are TRBV30 and TRBJ2-7, with 10 bases fitting TRBD1. CDR3 length: 13 amino acids. Germline V gene lookup returns CDR1 GTSNPN and CDR2 SVGIG (reference sequence). J gave up 3 bases and V 4 bases, and 3 bases lay outside the gene matches. CDR3 coding DNA: TGTGCCTGGACCGGGACAGGGGTCTACGAGCAGTACTTC. It is translated as CAWTGTGVYEQYF.

This clone was seen a few times. The chain has TRBV10-3 and TRBJ1-2; no reliable D call. CDR1 and CDR2 from the germline V gene are ENHRY and SYGVKD. This CDR3 comprises 13 residues. With 5 bases removed from V and 4 bases from J, the gap between germline ends came to 11 bases. The CDR3, as DNA: TGTGCCATCAGTTCCCCGGAGCCCTATGGCTACACCTTC. Encoded protein: CAISSPEPYGYTF.

This clone showed up just a few times. The chain combines TRBV10-3 with TRBJ1-2; no reliable D call. The CDR3 is 14 residues long. The germline V and J ends were trimmed by 1 base and 7 bases, with 13 bases remaining between them. Germline CDR1 and CDR2: ENHRY and SYGVKD. Here the CDR3 DNA reads TGTGCCATCAGTGAGTTGCAGGCGTCCGGTGGCTACACCTTC. This codes for CAISELQASGGYTF.

The chain has TRBV30 and TRBJ1-5, with TRBD1 as a possible D gene (5 bases). Germline lookup yields CDR1 GTSNPN and CDR2 SVGIG (reference sequence). V lost 2 bases, J lost 5 bases, and 10 bases lay in between. This CDR3 region has 13 residues. CDR3 sequence reads: CAWSPGSDQPQHF. The CDR3 DNA sequence: TGTGCCTGGAGTCCAGGGAGCGATCAGCCCCAGCATTTT.

For this clone: Other DNA sequences from this sample encode an identical CDR3 as well. The chain carries TRBV29-1 and TRBJ1-1, with D hard to call. CDR3 length equals 12 residues. Germline V lookup: CDR1 SQVTM, CDR2 ANQGSEA. V was clipped by 4 bases and J by 1 base, with 7 bases between them. CDR3 sequence reads: CSVGTGNTEAFF. CDR3 DNA sequence: TGCAGCGTTGGCACGGGGAACACTGAAGCTTTCTTT.

This clone has only a few counts. J is TRBJ2-7 and V is TRBV29-1, with D possibly being TRBD2 (6 bases). The germline gives CDR1 SQVTM, CDR2 ANQGSEA. The CDR3 totals 12 residues. V was trimmed by 7 bases and J by 2 bases, leaving 12 bases between them. The CDR3: CSAGAGTYEQYF. CDR3 bases: TGCAGCGCCGGGGCGGGGACCTACGAGCAGTACTTC.

The gene calls are TRBV30 and TRBJ1-2; D remains ambiguous. CDR3 size: 13 residues. Germline loops: CDR1 GTSNPN, CDR2 SVGIG (reference sequence). Trimming removed 5 bases from V and 7 bases from J, with 17 bases in between. The CDR3 nucleotides are TGTGCCTGGGTCTCGGAAGCGCTATTTGGCTACACCTTC. Translated, it gives CAWVSEALFGYTF.

This chain links TRBV5-6 with TRBJ2-3, with D perhaps TRBD1 (8 bases). The CDR3 length is 17 residues. Germline V lookup: CDR1 SGHDT, CDR2 YYEEEE. V lost 4 bases to trimming and J lost 4 bases, with 22 bases between them. This CDR3 reads CASSLGQGGNSADTQYF. For the CDR3, the DNA is TGTGCCAGCAGCCTAGGACAGGGAGGGAATAGCGCAGATACGCAGTATTTT.

This clone was seen more than once but under ten times. The chain employs TRBV7-2 and TRBJ1-1; D uncertain. Trimming took off 0 bases at V and 0 bases at J, with 5 bases between the two ends. The CDR3 is 14 residues long. Germline CDR1 SGHTA, CDR2 FQGNSA. The chain's CDR3 is CASSLAYMNTEAFF. The CDR3 DNA sequence: TGTGCCAGCAGCTTAGCGTACATGAACACTGAAGCTTTCTTT.

V and J are TRBV27 and TRBJ1-2; no clear D. Per germline, CDR1 MNHEY and CDR2 SMNVEV (reference sequence). The CDR3 has 15 residues. V lost 5 bases, J lost 4 bases, and 17 bases lay in between. The CDR3 nucleotides are TGTGCCAGCAGTCCCCAGCAGCGTCAAATCTATGGCTACACCTTC. Translating it yields CASSPQQRQIYGYTF.

This clone was seen a few times. This sequence joins TRBV30 and TRBJ1-6; 8 nucleotides line up with TRBD1. The CDR3 covers 13 residues. The germline V gene has CDR1 GTSNPN and CDR2 SVGIG (reference sequence). Losses at the gene ends were 4 bases for V and 10 bases for J; bases not matched to a gene: 6. The DNA of the CDR3 is TGTGCCTGGAACGGACAGGGTCACTCACCCCTCCACTTT. Its translation is CAWNGQGHSPLHF.

The genes are TRBV19 and TRBJ1-5; perhaps TRBD1 as D (5 bases). With 1 base removed from V and 2 bases from J, the gap between germline ends came to 9 bases. From germline, CDR1 is LNHDA and CDR2 SQIVND (reference sequence). This CDR3 is built from 15 residues. Here the CDR3 DNA reads TGTGCCAGTAGTATAGGACAGTCAGGCAATCAGCCCCAGCATTTT. Translating it yields CASSIGQSGNQPQHF.

V gene TRBV28 combines with J gene TRBJ1-5, with a tentative D call TRBD1 (6 bases). CDR3 length: 15 residues. Per the germline V gene, CDR1 is MDHEN and CDR2 is SYDVKM. Trimming took off 7 bases at V and 9 bases at J, with 22 bases between the two ends. CDR3 region: CASIAGAGAWWPQHF. The CDR3 DNA reads as TGTGCCAGCATTGCAGGGGCAGGGGCATGGTGGCCCCAGCATTTT.

The chain combines TRBV28 with TRBJ2-7; 11 bases map to TRBD2. J gave up 0 bases and V 5 bases, and 3 bases lay outside the gene matches. Germline loops: CDR1 MDHEN, CDR2 SYDVKM. The CDR3 spans 15 residues. The CDR3 nucleotides are TGTGCCAGCAGTGTTAGCGGGGGGGCCTCCTACGAGCAGTACTTC. This encodes CASSVSGGASYEQYF.

This clone turned up a few times. V gene TRBV19 combines with J gene TRBJ2-5; either TRBD1 or TRBD2 may fit D (5 bases each). Germline CDR1 is LNHDA and CDR2 is SQIVND (reference sequence). The germline V and J ends were trimmed by 3 bases and 3 bases, with 8 bases remaining between them. The CDR3 runs 13 residues. The CDR3 sequence is CASSMGVKETQYF. CDR3 DNA sequence: TGTGCCAGTAGTATGGGGGTCAAAGAGACCCAGTACTTC.

This chain connects TRBV9 to TRBJ2-1; 12 positions agree with TRBD2. Germline V gene sequence: CDR1 SGDLS, CDR2 YYNGEE. This CDR3 region has 15 residues. Germline trimming cut 4 bases from V and 5 bases from J; bases unmatched to any gene: 4. CDR3 protein: CASSIRLAGDNEQFF. In DNA form, the CDR3 reads TGTGCCAGCAGCATCCGACTAGCGGGGGACAATGAGCAGTTCTTC.

This chain joins TRBV7-8 and TRBJ1-1; D gene unclear. Germline values: CDR1 SGHVS, CDR2 FQNEAQ. The ends were cut back, 1 base at V and 6 bases at J, with 9 bases in the middle. The CDR3 extends over 13 amino acids. For the CDR3, the DNA is TGTGCCAGCAGCTTAGTGGTCAAGGCTGAAGCTTTCTTT. Translation gives CASSLVVKAEAFF.

In this sample, this clone turned up a few times. The chain carries TRBV2 and TRBJ1-2, with D perhaps TRBD1 (5 bases). Germline CDR1 SNHLY, CDR2 FYNNEI. Trimming took off 6 bases at V and 11 bases at J, with 19 bases between the two ends. The CDR3 spans 13 residues. CDR3 nucleotide sequence: TGTGCCAGCAGGGGGTTTAGGGGAGAGACATACACCTTC. Translating it yields CASRGFRGETYTF.

The chain links TRBV19 to TRBJ2-5; D is possibly TRBD2 (5 bases). Trimming took 8 bases from V and 1 from J, leaving 11 bases between them. The CDR3 length is 13 residues. Germline lookup yields CDR1 LNHDA and CDR2 SQIVND (reference sequence). The chain's CDR3 is CASCEGVQETQYF. The DNA of the CDR3 is TGTGCCAGTTGCGAGGGAGTCCAAGAGACCCAGTACTTC.

The V and J genes are TRBV19 and TRBJ2-2, with 9 bases lining up with TRBD2. The ends lost 6 bases at V and 7 bases at J; junction bases unmatched: 6. Germline values: CDR1 LNHDA, CDR2 SQIVND (reference sequence). CDR3 length equals 14 residues. CDR3 residues: CASRGLAGIGELFF. CDR3 bases: TGTGCCAGTAGAGGTCTAGCGGGGATCGGGGAGCTGTTTTTT.

The CDR3 coding sequence is TGTGCCCGAACGGCACGGGGGAACACTGAAGCTTTCTTT. The encoded protein is CARTARGNTEAFF. V and J are TRBV30 and TRBJ1-1; D remains unclear. This CDR3 has 13 amino acids. Trimming pared 8 bases from V and 1 base from J, leaving 14 bases between. Germline CDR1 is GTSNPN and CDR2 is SVGIG (reference sequence).

This clone was counted a few times. The genes are TRBV2 and TRBJ2-6; 9 nucleotides line up with TRBD1. The CDR3 extends over 16 amino acids. The J segment lost 0 bases and the V segment lost 10 bases, leaving 7 bases of the junction unmatched. Germline CDR1 reads SNHLY; CDR2 reads FYNNEI. CDR3 bases: TGTGCCACCACCGGGACAGGGCACTCTGGGGCCAACGTCCTGACTTTC. This gives the protein CATTGTGHSGANVLTF.

There are a few counts of this clone. V usage is TRBV13 and J usage is TRBJ2-4, with D possibly TRBD1 on 6 matching bases. V lost 3 bases and J lost 0, with 21 bases in between. The CDR3 totals 19 residues. Germline values: CDR1 PRHDT, CDR2 FYEKMQ (reference sequence). CDR3 in DNA: TGTGCCAGCAGCTTTACCCGGACAGCCCTAGTACTAGCCAAAAACATTCAGTACTTC. Its protein product is CASSFTRTALVLAKNIQYF.

This clone has just a few counts. The chain couples TRBV7-9 to TRBJ1-2, with a tentative D call TRBD1 (6 bases). Germline CDR1 reads SEHNR; CDR2 reads FQNEAQ (reference sequence). The CDR3 is made up of 15 amino acids. The ends were cut back, 4 bases at V and 0 bases at J, with 12 bases in the middle. CDR3 nucleotides: TGTGCCAGCAGCTCGAGGACAGCCGCTAACTATGGCTACACCTTC. As protein: CASSSRTAANYGYTF. The entire variable domain, with the rest obtained from reference TRBV7-9 and TRBJ1-2, is as follows: DTGVSQNPRHKITKRGQNVTFRCDPISEHNRLYWYRQTLGQGPEFLTYFQNEAQLEKSRLLSDRFSAERPKGSFSTLEIQRTEQGDSAMYLCASSSRTAANYGYTFGSGTRLTVV.

This clone was detected only a few times. The chain is built from TRBV25-1 and TRBJ1-1; D unclear. The CDR3 has 13 amino acids. V lost 8 bases and J 4 bases, leaving 14 bases between the germline ends. Germline CDR1 MGHDK, CDR2 SYGVNS. Here the CDR3 reads CASSRVPGTEAFF. The CDR3 bases are TGTGCCAGCTCGCGGGTTCCCGGCACTGAAGCTTTCTTT.

This clone occurred a few times. This chain links TRBV28 with TRBJ2-3; 10 nucleotides match TRBD2. J gave up 4 bases and V 5 bases, and 9 bases lay outside the gene matches. The CDR3 is 16 residues long. Germline lookup yields CDR1 MDHEN and CDR2 SYDVKM. Written as DNA, the CDR3 is TGTGCCAGCAGTCCCACGCTAGCGGGGGTTGCAGATACGCAGTATTTT. Translation gives CASSPTLAGVADTQYF.